This passage covers 21 T cell receptor beta chains from one sample sequenced in a study of blood T cell repertoires in COVID-19. Sequencing used immunoSEQ multiplex PCR; TCRdb keeps in-frame clones, though not all of them. The sample records approximately 290,000 clones, around 92% being singletons. The material sequenced was peripheral blood. The receptors were gathered from a woman between 25 and 40 years old with COVID-19, enrolled during active disease.

This clone occurred once. J is TRBJ1-4 and V is TRBV10-3; 9 bases line up with TRBD1. The CDR3 extends over 16 amino acids. J gave up 4 bases and V 9 bases, and 12 bases lay outside the gene matches. Germline CDR1 and CDR2: ENHRY and SYGVKD. CDR3 loop: CAMTSRDRDYNEKLFF. Written as DNA, the CDR3 is TGTGCCATGACGTCCCGGGACAGGGATTATAATGAAAAACTGTTTTTT.

This chain links TRBV18 with TRBJ2-3; no firm D call. The V gene's germline CDR1 is KGHSH and CDR2 LQKENI. Trimming removed 3 bases from V and 3 bases from J, with 13 bases in between. This CDR3 is built from 15 residues. CDR3 region: CASSPGVRQTDTQYF. CDR3 sequence (DNA): TGTGCCAGCTCACCCGGCGTCAGGCAGACAGATACGCAGTATTTT.

Only a few counts were recorded for this clone. This chain uses TRBV7-8 with TRBJ2-7; maybe TRBD2 (5 bases). The V gene lost 0 bases and the J gene lost 0 bases, with 18 bases spanning the gap. The CDR3 consists of 18 residues. Germline V gene lookup returns CDR1 SGHVS and CDR2 FQNEAQ. The chain's CDR3 is CASSLAEVNDPSSYEQYF. CDR3 sequence (DNA): TGTGCCAGCAGCTTAGCGGAGGTCAACGACCCGAGCTCCTACGAGCAGTACTTC.

This chain uses TRBV7-9 with TRBJ1-3; 8 nucleotides match TRBD1. Trimming removed 5 bases from V and 0 bases from J; junction bases left unmatched: 3. From germline, CDR1 is SEHNR and CDR2 FQNEAQ (reference sequence). The CDR3 is 15 residues long. The CDR3 here is CASSHTGGSGNTIYF. The CDR3 bases are TGTGCCAGCAGCCACACAGGGGGCTCTGGAAACACCATATATTTT.

The chain combines TRBV6-5 with TRBJ2-2, with TRBD1 matching 7 bases. Germline V lookup: CDR1 MNHEY, CDR2 SVGAGI. V lost 6 bases, J lost 6 bases, and 7 bases stayed unmatched. The CDR3 spans 14 residues. The CDR3 loop reads CASSPQGWAGELFF. CDR3 nucleotide sequence: TGTGCCAGCAGCCCACAGGGGTGGGCCGGGGAGCTGTTTTTT.

This clone has more than one count but fewer than ten. The CDR3 sequence: CASSLTGNGNTIYF. In DNA, the CDR3 is TGTGCCAGCAGTCTGACAGGGAATGGAAACACCATATATTTT. The chain recombines TRBV6-5 with TRBJ1-3; 7 bases align to TRBD1. The CDR3 is 14 residues long. CDR1 is MNHEY and CDR2 is SVGAGI in the germline V gene. The junction had 4 bases not matched to a gene; V was cut back by 5 bases and J by 3 bases.

This clone was seen a handful of times. This rearrangement joins TRBV6-5 to TRBJ1-4; D is possibly TRBD1 (5 bases). V lost 7 bases to trimming and J lost 7 bases, with 19 bases between them. Germline CDR1 MNHEY, CDR2 SVGAGI. The CDR3 has 15 amino acids. The CDR3 reads CASKNPAGNLEKLFF. The CDR3 DNA reads TGTGCCAGCAAAAACCCCGCAGGGAACCTTGAAAAACTGTTTTTT.

As DNA, the CDR3 is TGTGCCAGTAGTATTAAGAGGGGGAACTCTGGGGCCAACGTCCTGACTTTC. Protein product: CASSIKRGNSGANVLTF. The chain carries TRBV19 and TRBJ2-6, with D perhaps matching TRBD1 (6 bases). Germline loops: CDR1 LNHDA, CDR2 SQIVND (reference sequence). The CDR3 is 17 amino acids. V dropped 3 bases and J dropped 0 bases, with 12 bases sitting between them.

The CDR3 here is CASSLVLAGGPYEQYF. As DNA, the CDR3 is TGCGCCAGCAGCTTGGTACTAGCGGGGGGGCCCTACGAGCAGTACTTC. The V call is TRBV5-1, the J call TRBJ2-7; TRBD2 matches at 13 bases. V gave up 0 bases and J gave up 2 bases; unmatched junction bases: 2. The germline V gene has CDR1 SGHRS and CDR2 YFSETQ. The CDR3 has 16 residues. Looking up the rest from reference TRBV5-1 and TRBJ2-7 gives the full variable domain: KAGVTQTPRYLIKTRGQQVTLSCSPISGHRSVSWYQQTPGQGLQFLFEYFSETQRNKGNFPGRFSGRQFSNSRSEMNVSTLELGDSALYLCASSLVLAGGPYEQYFGPGTRLTVT.

V and J are TRBV11-2 and TRBJ2-7; 7 bases agree with TRBD2. Germline CDR1 SGHAT, CDR2 FQNNGV. V lost 5 bases to trimming and J lost 0 bases; unmatched junction nucleotides: 7. The CDR3 has 15 residues. CDR3 nucleotide sequence: TGTGCCAGCAGCACAGACGGGGGGTTCTCCTACGAGCAGTACTTC. Amino acids: CASSTDGGFSYEQYF.

The gene calls are TRBV7-9 and TRBJ1-1; TRBD1 agrees at 12 bases. CDR1 is SEHNR, CDR2 FQNEAQ, per germline (reference sequence). The V and J ends lost 7 bases and 6 bases, in that order; junction bases with no gene match: 3. The CDR3 is 13 amino acids. Written as DNA, the CDR3 is TGTGCCAGCAACCGGGACAGGGGGCCTGAAGCTTTCTTT. The encoded protein is CASNRDRGPEAFF.

This chain connects TRBV5-5 to TRBJ1-2; D remains unclear. Trimming took off 0 bases at V and 2 bases at J, with 11 bases between the two ends. The CDR3 is 15 amino acids. Germline values: CDR1 SGHKS, CDR2 YYEKEE (reference sequence). The CDR3 is CASSLDHRKNYGYTF. The CDR3 DNA reads TGTGCCAGCAGCTTGGATCACAGAAAAAACTATGGCTACACCTTC.

The chain couples TRBV27 to TRBJ2-7; possibly TRBD1 for D (5 bases). V lost 3 bases and J lost 4, with 16 bases in between. CDR1 and CDR2 from the germline V gene are MNHEY and SMNVEV (reference sequence). This CDR3 region has 15 residues. CDR3 nucleotide sequence: TGTGCCAGCAGTTTTGGGGCAGCCTCCGGTTACGAGCAGTACTTC. This sequence encodes CASSFGAASGYEQYF.

The chain is built from TRBV14 and TRBJ1-2; no definite D call. The V gene's germline CDR1 is SGHDN and CDR2 FVKESK. The CDR3 runs 14 residues. Trimming cost V 5 bases and J 1 base, with 11 bases left between them. The CDR3 DNA reads TGTGCCAGCAGCTATTCTGGAGATAACTATGGCTACACCTTC. This translates into CASSYSGDNYGYTF.

The genes are TRBV19 and TRBJ1-2, with D hard to call. This CDR3 has 13 residues. V lost 8 bases and J lost 8, with 18 bases in between. CDR1 is LNHDA, CDR2 SQIVND, per germline (reference sequence). CDR3 loop: CASRITMVGGYTF. For the CDR3, the DNA is TGTGCCAGTCGAATAACCATGGTGGGCGGCTACACCTTC.

Only one count was recorded for this clone. The gene calls are TRBV4-1 and TRBJ2-7; D perhaps matches TRBD2 (5 bases). V dropped 2 bases and J dropped 0 bases, with 5 bases sitting between them. Germline-derived CDR1 and CDR2 are MGHRA and YSYEKL. The CDR3 consists of 13 residues. Written as DNA, the CDR3 is TGCGCCAGCAGCCAAACTAGCTCCTACGAGCAGTACTTC. Translation gives CASSQTSSYEQYF.

The rearrangement links TRBV30 to TRBJ1-6; D is perhaps TRBD1 (5 bases). Germline V gene lookup returns CDR1 GTSNPN and CDR2 SVGIG (reference sequence). Trimming took off 2 bases at V and 7 bases at J, with 15 bases between the two ends. The length of the CDR3 is 15 residues. CDR3 residues: CAWSKGLGENSPLHF. The CDR3 nucleotides are TGTGCCTGGAGTAAGGGACTTGGGGAAAATTCACCCCTCCACTTT.

V is TRBV7-2 and J is TRBJ1-2; D gene unclear. Germline assignment: CDR1 SGHTA and CDR2 FQGNSA. The V gene lost 2 bases and the J gene lost 0 bases, with 13 bases spanning the gap. This CDR3 spans 16 amino acids. The CDR3 sequence is CASSLTSRYTNYGYTF. CDR3 sequence (DNA): TGTGCCAGCAGCTTAACGTCGCGGTATACTAACTATGGCTACACCTTC.

This chain joins TRBV25-1 and TRBJ1-2; D is possibly TRBD1 (5 bases). Trimming removed 1 base from V and 4 bases from J, with 13 bases in between. This CDR3 comprises 15 residues. The germline V gene encodes CDR1 MGHDK and CDR2 SYGVNS. The CDR3 reads CASSESEGAGYGYTF. The CDR3 nucleotides read TGTGCCAGCAGTGAATCGGAAGGGGCCGGCTATGGCTACACCTTC.

V is TRBV12-3 or TRBV12-4 and J is TRBJ2-5; TRBD2 matches 7 bases. V lost 6 bases and J lost 5; bases outside the gene matches: 6. CDR3 length: 13 residues. CDR3 coding DNA: TGTGCCAGCAGCCGGCCGGGGGGTGAGACCCAGTACTTC. Translating gives CASSRPGGETQYF.

This chain connects TRBV4-1 to TRBJ1-2, with 7 positions matching TRBD1. CDR3 length: 16 amino acids. The V gene's germline CDR1 is MGHRA and CDR2 YSYEKL. Germline trimming cut 2 bases from V and 2 bases from J; bases unmatched to any gene: 8. CDR3 loop: CASSQPGQPRNYGYTF. CDR3 bases: TGCGCCAGCAGCCAACCGGGACAGCCGAGAAACTATGGCTACACCTTC.